The 19 T cell receptor beta chains below all came from one sample that was sequenced in a study of PD-L1 blockade in urothelial cancer. Time point here: pretreatment peripheral blood. Repertoires were generated with immunoSEQ multiplex PCR, while TCRdb's copy carries only in-frame clones and drops some. The repertoire holds 60,000 to 75,000 clones, approximately 83% seen once, with 15% in the top ten. This sample comprised PBMCs, obtained around atezolizumab (anti-PD-L1) treatment. All receptors derive from a man aged 60-69 years with urothelial cancer.

CDR3 loop: CASSFGGPETQYF. CDR3 nucleotides: TGTGCCAGCAGCTTCGGGGGGCCAGAGACCCAGTACTTC. V is TRBV5-5 and J is TRBJ2-5, with a weak D call TRBD2 (7 bases). V shed 2 bases and J shed 4 bases, with 9 bases lying between them. The length of the CDR3 is 13 residues. The V gene's germline CDR1 is SGHKS and CDR2 YYEKEE (reference sequence).

CDR3: CASSLLPDNEQFF. The DNA for the CDR3 is TGTGCCAGCAGTTTATTGCCAGACAATGAGCAGTTCTTC. The genes are TRBV27 and TRBJ2-1; D not certain. V was trimmed by 1 base and J by 5 bases, leaving 6 bases between them. Per the germline V gene, CDR1 is MNHEY and CDR2 is SMNVEV (reference sequence). There are 13 residues in the CDR3.

The gene calls are TRBV27 and TRBJ2-2; D may be TRBD1 (6 bases). V lost 2 bases, J lost 3 bases, and 7 bases lay in between. The CDR3 is 14 amino acids. Germline values: CDR1 MNHEY, CDR2 SMNVEV (reference sequence). CDR3 DNA sequence: TGTGCCAGCAGTTTAAACAGGGACACCGGGGAGCTGTTTTTT. It is translated as CASSLNRDTGELFF.

The J gene is TRBJ2-2, the V gene TRBV25-1, with 8 bases that match TRBD1. Germline V gene lookup returns CDR1 MGHDK and CDR2 SYGVNS. Trimming cost V 2 bases and J 3 bases; bases outside gene matches: 8. The CDR3 spans 17 residues. CDR3 nucleotide sequence: TGTGCCAGCAGTGAACCGGTCAGGGGGCAGGACACCGGGGAGCTGTTTTTT. Protein sequence: CASSEPVRGQDTGELFF.

This sequence joins TRBV6-6 and TRBJ2-5; tentatively, D is TRBD1 (6 bases). The CDR3 consists of 14 residues. V dropped 7 bases and J dropped 5 bases, with 17 bases sitting between them. Germline V lookup: CDR1 MNHNY, CDR2 SVGAGI (reference sequence). CDR3 sequence reads: CASTYTRGWETQYF. The CDR3 DNA follows: TGTGCCAGCACCTACACCAGGGGTTGGGAGACCCAGTACTTC.

The chain carries TRBV18 and TRBJ2-3; 8 bases line up with TRBD2. Germline CDR1 KGHSH, CDR2 LQKENI. The CDR3 is 17 residues long. V was clipped by 2 bases and J by 4 bases; unmatched bases: 11. CDR3 bases: TGTGCCAGCTCACCAAAGTCCGCGGGGGGATCGGCAGATACGCAGTATTTT. Translating it yields CASSPKSAGGSADTQYF.

The rearrangement uses TRBV7-8 and TRBJ2-7; a possible D gene is TRBD1 (5 bases). Trimming took off 5 bases at V and 12 bases at J, with 20 bases between the two ends. The CDR3 is 13 amino acids. The germline V gene has CDR1 SGHVS and CDR2 FQNEAQ. The CDR3 DNA sequence: TGTGCCAGCAGCCCGCAGGGTTTGGGGATGGCGTACTTC. Amino acid sequence: CASSPQGLGMAYF.

The J gene is TRBJ2-7, the V gene TRBV13, with a possible D match to TRBD1 (6 bases). The CDR3 consists of 15 residues. Germline CDR1 is PRHDT and CDR2 is FYEKMQ (reference sequence). Trimming stripped 5 bases from V and 12 bases from J, with 26 bases between. For the CDR3, the DNA is TGTGCCAGCAGCCGGACCAAGGACAGTCGCTTTCGGCGGTACTTC. Protein product: CASSRTKDSRFRRYF.

CDR3 amino acids: CASSLGAGPHEQYF. The CDR3 nucleotides read TGTGCCAGCTCCTTGGGGGCGGGTCCCCACGAGCAGTACTTC. V and J are TRBV27 and TRBJ2-7, with D possibly TRBD1 on 6 matching bases. This CDR3 has 14 amino acids. The ends were cut back, 8 bases at V and 5 bases at J, with 19 bases in the middle. Germline values: CDR1 MNHEY, CDR2 SMNVEV (reference sequence).

The V gene is TRBV7-9, the J gene TRBJ1-2, with 10 bases fitting TRBD1. The CDR3 has 14 amino acids. J was trimmed by 6 bases and V by 5 bases; bases with no gene match: 6. Germline-derived CDR1 and CDR2 are SEHNR and FQNEAQ (reference sequence). The CDR3 sequence: CASSTTGGADGYTF. The CDR3, as DNA: TGTGCCAGCAGCACGACAGGGGGCGCAGATGGCTACACCTTC.

This clone was seen more than once but under ten times. The chain recombines TRBV7-9 with TRBJ2-7, with TRBD1 identical over 8 bases. Germline V gene lookup returns CDR1 SEHNR and CDR2 FQNEAQ (reference sequence). The CDR3 runs 16 residues. The trim removed 4 bases at V and 5 bases at J, leaving 13 bases unmatched. The CDR3 nucleotides are TGTGCCAGCAGCTCTAAAATTGGACAGGGAGGACACGAGCAGTACTTC. Its translation: CASSSKIGQGGHEQYF.

V gene TRBV7-9 combines with J gene TRBJ2-7; 8 bases fit TRBD2. CDR3 length equals 16 residues. The V gene end was trimmed by 5 bases and the J gene end by 3 bases; junction bases not matched to a gene: 12. Looked up from germline, CDR1 is SEHNR and CDR2 is FQNEAQ (reference sequence). CDR3 in amino acids: CASSPTAGLALYEQYF. The CDR3 region has the DNA TGTGCCAGCAGCCCAACCGCCGGACTAGCTCTCTACGAGCAGTACTTC.

The chain carries TRBV7-2 and TRBJ2-1, with 9 bases identical to TRBD1. There are 14 residues in the CDR3. J lost 9 bases, V lost 6 bases, and 9 bases had no gene match. The germline V gene has CDR1 SGHTA and CDR2 FQGNSA. The CDR3 sequence is CASRAGTGNSEQFF. In nucleotides, the CDR3 is TGTGCCAGCAGAGCCGGGACAGGGAACAGTGAGCAGTTCTTC.

This chain links TRBV4-2 with TRBJ2-7; tentatively, D is TRBD2 (7 bases). Between the trimmed V and J ends, which lost 0 bases and 2 bases, there was a span of 17 bases. This CDR3 contains 17 residues. The germline CDR1 and CDR2 sequences are LGHNA and YNFKEQ. The CDR3 region has the DNA TGTGCCAGCAGCCAAGATGCGGCCGGGGGGCCCCCCTACGAGCAGTACTTC. This sequence encodes CASSQDAAGGPPYEQYF.

V gene TRBV10-3 combines with J gene TRBJ2-7; TRBD1 aligns across 9 bases. This CDR3 is built from 14 residues. CDR1 is ENHRY and CDR2 is SYGVKD in the germline V gene. V lost 4 bases, J lost 2 bases, and 3 bases stayed unmatched. The CDR3 reads CAISVGQGTYEQYF. DNA for the CDR3: TGTGCCATCAGTGTGGGACAGGGTACCTACGAGCAGTACTTC.

This clone was picked up a small number of times. The CDR3 sequence: CASSSEGASEKLFF. The CDR3 DNA reads as TGTGCCAGCAGCTCCGAGGGGGCCAGTGAAAAACTGTTTTTT. The chain recombines TRBV7-6 with TRBJ1-4; TRBD1 matches 7 bases. This CDR3 is 14 amino acids long. Per the germline V gene, CDR1 is SGHVS and CDR2 is FNYEAQ. Trimming removed 4 bases from V and 7 bases from J; junction bases left unmatched: 6.

The chain carries TRBV19 and TRBJ2-6; 8 positions match TRBD1. The CDR3 length is 17 residues. The germline CDR1 and CDR2 sequences are LNHDA and SQIVND (reference sequence). The J segment lost 2 bases and the V segment lost 1 base, leaving 4 bases of the junction unmatched. CDR3 region: CASSIGQGAAGANVLTF. CDR3 in DNA: TGTGCCAGTAGTATAGGTCAGGGGGCGGCTGGGGCCAACGTCCTGACTTTC. Variable domain in full (rest from reference TRBV19 and TRBJ2-6): DGGITQSPKYLFRKEGQNVTLSCEQNLNHDAMYWYRQDPGQGLRLIYYSQIVNDFQKGDIAEGYSVSREKKESFPLTVTSAQKNPTAFYLCASSIGQGAAGANVLTFGAGSRLTVL.

V gene TRBV10-3 combines with J gene TRBJ1-1, with D possibly being TRBD1 (5 bases). The germline V and J ends were trimmed by 2 bases and 5 bases, with 12 bases remaining between them. This CDR3 region has 14 residues. Germline V gene lookup returns CDR1 ENHRY and CDR2 SYGVKD. CDR3 region: CAISEAGEGTEAFF. CDR3 nucleotide sequence: TGTGCCATCAGTGAGGCGGGGGAGGGGACTGAAGCTTTCTTT.

The chain is built from TRBV6-4 and TRBJ1-2, with D possibly matching TRBD1 (6 bases). The length of the CDR3 is 15 residues. Germline CDR1 reads MRHNA; CDR2 reads SNTAGT. V dropped 6 bases and J dropped 3 bases, with 17 bases sitting between them. The CDR3 loop reads CASREIKQGDYGYTF. For the CDR3, the DNA is TGTGCCAGCAGGGAAATCAAACAGGGAGACTATGGCTACACCTTC.